These 30 T cell receptor beta chains came from one sample sequenced in a study of spatial heterogeneity in lung cancer. The time point was: blood at routine non-recurrence follow-up after resection. In TCRdb, the 5' RACE reads were re-called with MiXCR into one record per CDR3 protein. The sample consists of about 94,000 distinct CDR3 sequences, 15% to 20% of them appearing once. Here the sequenced sample was PBMCs, taken at follow-up. All receptors derive from a male donor with early-stage non-small cell lung cancer.

The chain carries TRBV6-6 and TRBJ1-5, with 8 bases lining up with TRBD1. Per the germline V gene, CDR1 is MNHNY and CDR2 is SVGAGI (reference sequence). The CDR3 sequence is 13 residues long. Trimming removed 5 bases from V and 7 bases from J; junction bases left unmatched: 4. The CDR3 is CASSDRGGQPQHF. The CDR3 DNA is TGTGCCAGCAGTGACAGGGGAGGGCAGCCCCAGCATTTT.

The chain joins TRBV6-6 to TRBJ2-3, with a weak D call TRBD1 (6 bases). The germline gives CDR1 MNHNY, CDR2 SVGAGI (reference sequence). V lost 6 bases, J lost 0 bases, and 25 bases lay in between. There are 19 residues in the CDR3. The chain's CDR3 is CASRGQILRRNNSTDTQYF. The CDR3 DNA follows: TGTGCCAGCAGAGGACAGATTTTGCGCCGTAATAATAGCACAGATACGCAGTATTTT.

The chain carries TRBV24-1 and TRBJ2-1; D possibly corresponds to TRBD2 (6 bases). The CDR3 consists of 13 residues. Germline assignment: CDR1 KGHDR and CDR2 SFDVKD. Trimming removed 9 bases at V and 5 bases at J, with 13 bases between. CDR3 sequence: CATAGLSHNEQFF. For the CDR3, the DNA is TGTGCCACCGCGGGACTCAGCCACAATGAGCAGTTCTTC.

This clonotype was detected ten times or more. V and J are TRBV27 and TRBJ2-7; D remains unclear. V was clipped by 2 bases and J by 2 bases, with 13 bases between them. There are 15 residues in the CDR3. CDR1 is MNHEY, CDR2 SMNVEV, per germline (reference sequence). The CDR3 DNA sequence: TGTGCCAGCAGTTTAAAGCCTAGTCTTGCCTACGAGCAGTACTTC. It encodes CASSLKPSLAYEQYF.

This clonotype was seen a handful of times. The chain uses TRBV27 and TRBJ2-3, with D possibly TRBD2 on 5 matching bases. The CDR3 loop spans 13 amino acids. Trimming removed 5 bases from V and 6 bases from J, with 12 bases in between. Germline CDR1 and CDR2: MNHEY and SMNVEV (reference sequence). For the CDR3, the DNA is TGTGCCAGCAGTGACGGGGTCTGGGATACGCAGTATTTT. It specifies CASSDGVWDTQYF.

This sequence joins TRBV12-3 or TRBV12-4 and TRBJ1-6; 7 bases map to TRBD1. The CDR3 consists of 13 residues. The junction had 3 bases not matched to a gene; V was cut back by 3 bases and J by 10 bases. The CDR3 DNA reads as TGTGCCAGCAGTTTGACAGGGAACTCACCCCTCCACTTT. It codes for CASSLTGNSPLHF.

The V gene is TRBV30, the J gene TRBJ2-7, with 9 positions matching TRBD2. Trimming took 1 base from V and 3 from J; bases not matched to a gene: 4. This CDR3 has 14 amino acids. The germline V gene encodes CDR1 GTSNPN and CDR2 SVGIG (reference sequence). Here the CDR3 DNA reads TGTGCCTGGAGTGAGGGGACTAGCCTCTACGAGCAGTACTTC. Amino acids: CAWSEGTSLYEQYF.

The CDR3 loop reads CASSQDIGGRTGELFF. CDR3 nucleotides: TGCGCCAGCAGCCAAGATATCGGGGGGCGAACCGGGGAGCTGTTTTTT. The chain combines TRBV4-3 with TRBJ2-2, with D possibly TRBD2 on 7 matching bases. Trimming cost V 0 bases and J 5 bases, with 13 bases left between them. This CDR3 is 16 amino acids long. Looked up from germline, CDR1 is LGHNA and CDR2 is YSLEER.

The chain has TRBV3-1 and TRBJ2-7, with TRBD1 as a possible D gene (6 bases). CDR3 length equals 13 residues. Germline V lookup: CDR1 LGHDT, CDR2 YNNKEL (reference sequence). The ends were cut back, 5 bases at V and 4 bases at J, with 12 bases in the middle. The CDR3 DNA sequence: TGTGCCAGCAGCACCGGACAGAGATACGAGCAGTACTTC. Its protein is CASSTGQRYEQYF.

The chain carries TRBV24-1 and TRBJ1-6; D uncertain. The germline V and J ends were trimmed by 4 bases and 6 bases, with 9 bases remaining between them. Germline V gives CDR1 KGHDR, CDR2 SFDVKD. This CDR3 is built from 14 residues. This CDR3 is CATSESGSNSPLHF. In DNA form, the CDR3 reads TGTGCCACCAGTGAATCGGGCAGTAATTCACCCCTCCACTTT.

This clonotype was picked up a small number of times. The chain is built from TRBV6-2 or TRBV6-3 and TRBJ1-1; D unresolved. CDR3 length: 16 amino acids. Germline values: CDR1 MNHEY, CDR2 SVGEGT. V lost 4 bases, J lost 0 bases, and 15 bases lay in between. The CDR3 nucleotides are TGTGCCAGCAGTTCCCCTTTCAGTACCATGAACACTGAAGCTTTCTTT. This translates into CASSSPFSTMNTEAFF.

The sample holds a few counts of this clonotype. DNA for the CDR3: TGTGCCAGCTCACCTCTACCGGGGGGTGCGAATGAGCAGTTCTTC. It translates to CASSPLPGGANEQFF. This rearrangement joins TRBV18 to TRBJ2-1; 7 bases are shared with TRBD2. V was pared by 3 bases and J by 7 bases, with 9 bases of the junction left unmatched. Germline V CDR1 and CDR2: KGHSH, LQKENI. The length of the CDR3 is 15 residues.

This sequence joins TRBV3-1 and TRBJ2-1; no reliable D call. Germline CDR1 LGHDT, CDR2 YNNKEL (reference sequence). V was trimmed by 3 bases and J by 8 bases, leaving 8 bases between them. CDR3 length equals 12 residues. This CDR3 is CASSQIGDEQFF. CDR3 in DNA: TGTGCCAGCAGCCAGATTGGGGATGAGCAGTTCTTC.

The chain couples TRBV20-1 to TRBJ2-1; 12 positions match TRBD2. The CDR3 has 16 amino acids. The germline gives CDR1 DFQATT, CDR2 SNEGSKA (reference sequence). Losses at the gene ends were 0 bases for V and 10 bases for J; bases not matched to a gene: 10. The CDR3, as DNA: TGCAGTGCTAGAGATCCCTCGACTAGCGGGGGCGACGAGCAGTTCTTC. This translates into CSARDPSTSGGDEQFF.

Note on this clonotype: One junction end does not reproduce the germline sequence, and a read error may be involved. J is TRBJ1-2 and V is TRBV29-1; D possibly corresponds to TRBD1 (5 bases). Germline loops: CDR1 SQVTM, CDR2 ANQGSEA. This CDR3 has 13 residues. CDR3 residues: CSVTGRWGYGFTF. The CDR3 region has the DNA TGCAGCGTCACGGGACGTTGGGGCTATGGCTTCACCTTC.

This clonotype has more than one count but fewer than ten. The chain links TRBV12-3 or TRBV12-4 to TRBJ1-2; unclear D gene. V was cut by 6 bases and J by 7 bases, with 18 bases left in between. CDR3 length: 14 amino acids. The DNA of the CDR3 is TGTGCCAGCAGACCTGCTGGTTCATGGGCTGGCTACACCTTC. It is translated as CASRPAGSWAGYTF.

This clonotype was seen many times. The chain couples TRBV20-1 to TRBJ2-5, with a tentative D call TRBD1 (8 bases). Germline CDR1 DFQATT, CDR2 SNEGSKA (reference sequence). The CDR3 totals 16 residues. Deletions cut 5 bases from V and 2 bases from J, with 21 bases between. The DNA of the CDR3 is TGCAGTGCTCCACAACGGACAGGGAGGGATCAAGAGACCCAGTACTTC. Protein product: CSAPQRTGRDQETQYF.

This chain joins TRBV5-4 and TRBJ1-4; D remains ambiguous. The germline gives CDR1 SGHNT, CDR2 YYREEE (reference sequence). V was shortened by 4 bases and J by 8 bases, with 12 bases between the two germline ends. CDR3 length: 13 amino acids. CDR3 amino acids: CASSRMSEEKLFF. CDR3 sequence (DNA): TGTGCCAGCAGCCGGATGAGTGAGGAAAAACTGTTTTTT.

The chain links TRBV10-3 to TRBJ2-7; D could derive from TRBD1 or TRBD2 (5 bases each). The CDR3 is 14 residues long. The V end was cut by 4 bases, the J end by 5 bases, with 15 bases between. The germline V gene has CDR1 ENHRY and CDR2 SYGVKD. CDR3 coding DNA: TGTGCCATCAGTGGAGGGCCCAGGGACGACGAGCAGTACGTC. It yields the protein CAISGGPRDDEQYV.

This sequence joins TRBV6-6 and TRBJ2-1; 9 bases agree with TRBD2. This CDR3 comprises 18 residues. Germline CDR1 and CDR2: MNHNY and SVGAGI (reference sequence). The ends lost 5 bases at V and 10 bases at J; junction bases unmatched: 21. The CDR3 region is CASSELDGLAGRTSEQFF. The CDR3 coding sequence is TGTGCCAGCAGTGAACTCGATGGGCTAGCGGGACGTACAAGCGAGCAGTTCTTC.

This clonotype showed up just a few times. The chain has TRBV24-1 and TRBJ2-2; 9 nucleotides line up with TRBD1. Germline CDR1 KGHDR, CDR2 SFDVKD. The CDR3 is made up of 15 amino acids. V lost 5 bases, J lost 5 bases, and 5 bases stayed unmatched. The CDR3 sequence: CATSVSGTGTGELFF. The CDR3 nucleotides read TGTGCCACCAGTGTGAGCGGGACAGGGACCGGGGAGCTGTTTTTT.

The gene calls are TRBV4-3 and TRBJ1-2; D unclear. V was cut by 0 bases and J by 4 bases, with 9 bases left in between. The CDR3 length is 14 residues. Germline V CDR1 and CDR2: LGHNA, YSLEER. The CDR3 spells CASSQDRSSYGYTF. CDR3 DNA sequence: TGCGCCAGCAGCCAAGACAGGTCCAGCTATGGCTACACCTTC.

This clonotype has just a few counts. This sequence joins TRBV6-5 and TRBJ1-4; 8 bases match TRBD1. After removal of 2 bases from V and 8 bases from J, the junction contained 7 bases not matched to a gene. This CDR3 region has 15 residues. Per germline, CDR1 MNHEY and CDR2 SVGAGI. The CDR3 protein is CASSYRGTGREKLFF. DNA of the CDR3: TGTGCCAGCAGTTACCGCGGGACAGGTCGGGAAAAACTGTTTTTT.

This clonotype was seen a handful of times. The CDR3 DNA reads as TGTGCCAGTAGAGGAAGGACGGTTTTTAATGAAAAACTGTTTTTT. This translates into CASRGRTVFNEKLFF. The chain is built from TRBV19 and TRBJ1-4; D not certain. This CDR3 has 15 amino acids. CDR1 is LNHDA, CDR2 SQIVND, per germline (reference sequence). The V end was cut by 6 bases, the J end by 4 bases, with 15 bases between.

At least ten counts were recorded for this clonotype. The chain recombines TRBV7-2 with TRBJ2-5; D is perhaps TRBD2 (6 bases). The CDR3 totals 13 residues. Deletions cut 3 bases from V and 10 bases from J, with 15 bases between. In germline, CDR1 is SGHTA, CDR2 FQGNSA. CDR3 amino acids: CASSFKGGFGQYF. For the CDR3, the DNA is TGTGCCAGCAGCTTTAAGGGAGGATTCGGCCAGTACTTC.

The genes are TRBV5-6 and TRBJ1-1; no firm D call. This CDR3 region has 14 residues. With 0 bases removed from V and 0 bases from J, the gap between germline ends came to 6 bases. Germline V gene sequence: CDR1 SGHDT, CDR2 YYEEEE. CDR3 nucleotides: TGTGCCAGCAGCTTGGCACCGGTGAACACTGAAGCTTTCTTT. Amino acids: CASSLAPVNTEAFF.

This clonotype occurred many times. The CDR3 coding sequence is TGTGCCAGCAGCTTAGATCGCGGGGCCAACGTCCTGACTTTC. This encodes CASSLDRGANVLTF. V usage is TRBV11-2 and J usage is TRBJ2-6; D remains ambiguous. The V gene lost 0 bases and the J gene lost 4 bases, with 4 bases spanning the gap. The germline V gene encodes CDR1 SGHAT and CDR2 FQNNGV. The length of the CDR3 is 14 residues.

J is TRBJ2-5 and V is TRBV7-9; 9 nucleotides align to TRBD1. CDR1 is SEHNR and CDR2 is FQNEAQ in the germline V gene (reference sequence). J gave up 4 bases and V 5 bases, and 8 bases lay outside the gene matches. This CDR3 region has 15 residues. The CDR3: CASSTEGTGTETQYF. The CDR3 DNA is TGTGCCAGCAGCACTGAAGGGACAGGGACAGAGACCCAGTACTTC.

This clonotype has only a few counts. CDR3 sequence reads: CASSLGHRAGQDTQYF. CDR3 DNA: TGTGCCAGCAGCTTGGGACACCGGGCGGGTCAGGATACGCAGTATTTT. This chain connects TRBV7-7 to TRBJ2-3; a possible D gene is TRBD1 (6 bases). The germline V gene has CDR1 SSHAT and CDR2 FNYEAQ (reference sequence). The V gene lost 3 bases and the J gene lost 6 bases, with 19 bases spanning the gap. The CDR3 sequence is 16 residues long.

This clonotype came up a few times. The chain recombines TRBV7-2 with TRBJ2-1; no firm D call. Germline V gene data show CDR1 as SGHTA and CDR2 as FQGNSA. V was cut by 6 bases and J by 0 bases, with 9 bases left in between. The CDR3 has 14 residues. CDR3 protein: CASSRSSSYNEQFF. CDR3 nucleotides: TGTGCCAGCAGTCGTTCAAGCTCCTACAATGAGCAGTTCTTC.